This T cell receptor (beta chain) was documented in a study of radiation and T cells in renal cell carcinoma. Study background: Nephrectomy followed 15 Gy stereotactic body radiation by 4 weeks.

The V end lost 6 bases, the J end lost 2 bases, and 14 bases lay between the germline ends. Per the germline V gene, CDR1 is MNHEY and CDR2 is SVGAGI. The CDR3 consists of 15 residues. Profiled with immunoSEQ multiplex PCR; TCRdb holds only in-frame clones, not every one. The sample lists 150,000 or so clones, about 88% seen once, with about 12% in the top ten. Time point: baseline pretreatment blood. Treatment given: 15 Gy SBRT to primary tumor, nephrectomy 4 weeks later. Radiation-treated patients gave blood at baseline, week 2 and week 4. The tumor was a clear cell renal cell carcinoma. The sequence was obtained from a woman aged 45-59 years with renal cell carcinoma. This chain connects TRBV6-5 to TRBJ2-1, with D perhaps given as TRBD1 or TRBD2 (6 bases each). This sample comprised blood, obtained from a patient whose treatment included radiotherapy and nephrectomy. CDR3 nucleotides: TGTGCCAGCAGCACTTCGGGGGCTACCTACAATGAGCAGTTCTTC. This gives the protein CASSTSGATYNEQFF.